Below, 30 T cell receptor beta chains from the same sample are listed, as sequenced in a study of regulatory T cells in long-lasting Graves disease (dated by TCRdb to the early 2020s). The time point label on this specimen signifies: persistent/refractory GD, antithyroid drugs over 5 years with positive TRAb. For both TCR sequencing and RNA sequencing, RNA was extracted from PBMCs in TRIzol. Libraries were made using multiplex PCR. Sequencing relied on an Illumina HiSeq 4000. TCR beta libraries were built with iRepertoire HTBI primers and Arm-PCR amplification of CDR3 regions. TCRdb ran its own pipeline on the public reads, namely fastp trimming at Q25 and MiXCR clone calling, and kept in-frame beta chains. Each CDR3 protein gets just one entry, which takes the most common genes and DNA from the rows behind it. A total of approximately 350,000 distinct CDR3 sequences appear in this sample, roughly 24% of them only once. The top ten constitute less than 30% of the sample.

Sequences were derived from peripheral blood mononuclear cells (PBMCs), sampled when the disease was refractory, from a patient treated with antithyroid drugs. The source is a woman aged 40 to 49 with Graves disease. Donor details come from another sample of the same person, matched by shared clones.

This clonotype was counted between two and nine times. This sequence joins TRBV20-1 and TRBJ2-7, with D tentatively TRBD2 (5 bases). CDR1 and CDR2 from the germline V gene are DFQATT and SNEGSKA (reference sequence). The CDR3 length is 14 residues. V lost 3 bases and J 0 bases, leaving 12 bases between the germline ends. The CDR3 reads CSARSAGGSYEQYF. CDR3 DNA sequence: TGCAGTGCTAGGTCCGCGGGTGGCTCCTACGAGCAGTACTTC.

Details on this clonotype: With a much larger clone just one base away, this may be a read error. V and J are TRBV29-1 and TRBJ1-1; D unresolved. This CDR3 is 12 amino acids long. Germline V gives CDR1 SQVTM, CDR2 ANQGSEA. The CDR3 loop reads CSATRVNTEALF. CDR3 nucleotide sequence: TGCAGCGCAACTCGGGTGAACACTGAAGCTCTCTTT.

This clonotype was recorded at least ten times. The J gene is TRBJ2-7, the V gene TRBV2; tentative D call: TRBD1 (5 bases). Looked up from germline, CDR1 is SNHLY and CDR2 is FYNNEI. V was shortened by 8 bases and J by 3 bases, with 11 bases between the two germline ends. The CDR3 has 12 residues. Written as DNA, the CDR3 is TGTGCCAGCCTGGCAGGGTACTACGAGCAGTACTTC. It translates to CASLAGYYEQYF.

The chain joins TRBV10-3 to TRBJ2-4; D not resolved. The CDR3 runs 18 residues. Germline CDR1 is ENHRY and CDR2 is SYGVKD. Trimming took off 3 bases at V and 0 bases at J, with 18 bases between the two ends. CDR3 amino acids: CAISESLMGIRAKNIQYF. The CDR3 DNA follows: TGTGCCATCAGTGAATCGCTAATGGGGATTAGAGCCAAAAACATTCAGTACTTC.

This clonotype was observed at least ten times. The rearrangement uses TRBV10-3 and TRBJ1-4, with no clear D. Trimming removed 3 bases at V and 10 bases at J, with 12 bases between. This CDR3 comprises 13 residues. The germline gives CDR1 ENHRY, CDR2 SYGVKD. For the CDR3, the DNA is TGTGCCATCAGTGAACCCGGACGGGGAAAACTGTTTTTT. Amino acid sequence: CAISEPGRGKLFF.

This clonotype was seen only a few times. The chain recombines TRBV20-1 with TRBJ2-5; D is ambiguous. The V gene lost 3 bases and the J gene lost 10 bases, with 9 bases spanning the gap. The germline V gene has CDR1 DFQATT and CDR2 SNEGSKA (reference sequence). The CDR3 loop spans 10 amino acids. The CDR3 is CSASTPSQYF. The CDR3, as DNA: TGCAGTGCTAGCACTCCCAGCCAGTACTTC.

A single count supports this clonotype. This chain links TRBV28 with TRBJ2-1; 9 positions agree with TRBD2. Trimming removed 3 bases from V and 9 bases from J; junction bases left unmatched: 12. Per the germline V gene, CDR1 is MDHEN and CDR2 is SYDVKM. CDR3 length: 16 amino acids. As DNA, the CDR3 is TGTGCCAGCAGTTTTCATAGCGGGAGCAGATCCTTTGAGCAGTTCTTC. Translation: CASSFHSGSRSFEQFF.

The chain combines TRBV9 with TRBJ2-1; TRBD2 aligns across 8 bases. With 4 bases clipped from V and 3 bases from J, the junction kept 6 bases outside the gene matches. CDR1 is SGDLS and CDR2 is YYNGEE in the germline V gene. The CDR3 has 15 residues. CDR3 region: CASSPGLALYNEQFF. The CDR3, as DNA: TGTGCCAGCAGCCCAGGACTAGCTCTCTACAATGAGCAGTTCTTC.

The V gene is TRBV6-1, the J gene TRBJ2-7, with D perhaps TRBD1 (5 bases). The CDR3 spans 14 residues. Germline V gene sequence: CDR1 MNHNS, CDR2 SASEGT. V dropped 7 bases and J dropped 0 bases, with 13 bases sitting between them. The CDR3 is CASTTGRSSYEQYF. The CDR3 DNA sequence: TGTGCCAGCACCACAGGACGGTCCTCCTACGAGCAGTACTTC.

This clonotype has ten or more counts. The chain links TRBV28 to TRBJ2-7; D remains ambiguous. The CDR3 runs 12 residues. Per germline, CDR1 MDHEN and CDR2 SYDVKM. V dropped 1 base and J dropped 7 bases, with 8 bases sitting between them. The CDR3 is CASSLSNSEQYF. In DNA, the CDR3 is TGTGCCAGCAGTTTATCCAACTCAGAGCAGTACTTC. Drawing the rest from reference TRBV28 and TRBJ2-7, the complete variable domain is DVKVTQSSRYLVKRTGEKVFLECVQDMDHENMFWYRQDPGLGLRLIYFSYDVKMKEKGDIPEGYSVSREKKERFSLILESASTNQTSMYLCASSLSNSEQYFGPGTRLTVT.

A few counts support this clonotype. An end of the junction does not agree with germline; a read error may underlie this. The CDR3 coding sequence is TGTGCCAGCAGTGAGCAGGGGGGGTTCACAGATACACAGTATTTT. It specifies CASSEQGGFTDTQYF. This sequence joins TRBV2 and TRBJ2-3; possibly TRBD1 or TRBD2 for D (7 bases each). The CDR3 covers 15 residues. Germline lookup yields CDR1 SNHLY and CDR2 FYNNEI.

This clonotype was seen many times. The chain combines TRBV5-1 with TRBJ1-1, with unresolved D. The CDR3 spans 14 residues. CDR1 and CDR2 from the germline V gene are SGHRS and YFSETQ. Trimming left V 6 bases short and J 1 base short, with 13 bases between. This CDR3 reads CASTKLGENTEAFF. As DNA, the CDR3 is TGCGCCAGCACCAAGTTGGGAGAGAACACTGAAGCTTTCTTT.

This clonotype was seen ten or more times. The chain joins TRBV6-2 or TRBV6-3 to TRBJ1-4; 7 bases fit TRBD1. This CDR3 region has 16 residues. With 3 bases clipped from V and 8 bases from J, the junction kept 12 bases outside the gene matches. CDR1 is MNHEY, CDR2 SVGEGT, per germline. The CDR3 sequence is CASSYRGKTGWEKLFF. CDR3 in DNA: TGTGCCAGCAGTTATCGGGGGAAGACAGGGTGGGAAAAACTGTTTTTT.

This clonotype was detected many times. CDR3 sequence reads: CASIADYPYEQYF. DNA of the CDR3: TGTGCCAGCATCGCGGATTACCCCTACGAGCAGTACTTC. This rearrangement joins TRBV2 to TRBJ2-7; D remains unclear. Germline V gene sequence: CDR1 SNHLY, CDR2 FYNNEI. V gave up 7 bases and J gave up 2 bases, with 12 bases separating them. CDR3 length equals 13 residues. Full variable domain (missing parts from reference TRBV2 and TRBJ2-7): EPEVTQTPSHQVTQMGQEVILRCVPISNHLYFYWYRQILGQKVEFLVSFYNNEISEKSEIFDDQFSVERPDGSNFTLKIRSTKLEDSAMYFCASIADYPYEQYFGPGTRLTVT.

The chain uses TRBV5-6 and TRBJ1-1; the D gene is possibly TRBD1 (5 bases). CDR1 and CDR2 from the germline V gene are SGHDT and YYEEEE. The V end was cut by 3 bases, the J end by 5 bases, with 14 bases between. This CDR3 region has 14 residues. As DNA, the CDR3 is TGTGCCAGCAGCTCGGGACTCGGACTTACTGAAGCTTTCTTT. This codes for CASSSGLGLTEAFF.

This chain uses TRBV7-8 with TRBJ2-7; D possibly uses TRBD1 or TRBD2 (5 bases each). The germline V and J ends were trimmed by 5 bases and 2 bases, with 13 bases remaining between them. The germline V gene encodes CDR1 SGHVS and CDR2 FQNEAQ. The CDR3 has 14 amino acids. Here the CDR3 DNA reads TGTGCCAGCAGCACCTGGGACCGACCCTACGAGCAGTACTTC. This gives the protein CASSTWDRPYEQYF.

Note on this clonotype: A clone one base away is much larger, so this may be a read error. The CDR3 region has the DNA TGTGCCAGCAGCCTAGATTCGGACAGGGGTACTGGCGAGCAGTACTTC. The encoded protein is CASSLDSDRGTGEQYF. The chain uses TRBV28 and TRBJ2-7; 9 bases fit TRBD1. This CDR3 spans 16 amino acids. Germline V gene sequence: CDR1 MDHEN, CDR2 SYDVKM. V lost 6 bases, J lost 6 bases, and 15 bases stayed unmatched.

The chain links TRBV20-1 to TRBJ2-7, with 11 positions matching TRBD2. Germline assignment: CDR1 DFQATT and CDR2 SNEGSKA (reference sequence). The CDR3 extends over 14 amino acids. The ends lost 7 bases at V and 0 bases at J; junction bases unmatched: 5. The CDR3 region has the DNA TGCAGTGTGTTGGGACTAGCGGCCTCCTACGAGCAGTACTTC. As protein: CSVLGLAASYEQYF.

This clonotype was picked up a small number of times. This sequence joins TRBV3-1 and TRBJ2-7, with no clear D. From germline, CDR1 is LGHDT and CDR2 YNNKEL (reference sequence). The V gene lost 4 bases and the J gene lost 0 bases, with 13 bases spanning the gap. The CDR3 extends over 15 amino acids. The CDR3 DNA reads as TGTGCCAGCAGCCCCATAAGCGCAGCCTCCTACGAGCAGTACTTC. Residues: CASSPISAASYEQYF.

This clonotype was counted only a few times. One base away lies a much larger clone, so this may be a sequencing read error. The chain uses TRBV7-6 and TRBJ2-1, with 7 bases matching TRBD2. The DNA matches TRBJ2-5 better at its end, which makes the J call doubtful. The V gene's germline CDR1 is SGHVS and CDR2 FNYEAQ. This CDR3 is 16 amino acids long. The CDR3 bases are TGTGCCAGCAGCTTAACGGTTCAGGGAGCGGGGGAGACCCAGTACTTC. Amino acids: CASSLTVQGAGETQYF.

By its share, this clonotype is medium-sized. This chain links TRBV28 with TRBJ2-5; the D gene is possibly TRBD1 (5 bases). Between the trimmed V and J ends, which lost 6 bases and 0 bases, there was a span of 17 bases. Looked up from germline, CDR1 is MDHEN and CDR2 is SYDVKM. The CDR3 extends over 16 amino acids. CDR3 residues: CASSTSGKGDQETQYF. The DNA for the CDR3 is TGTGCCAGCAGCACTTCAGGGAAAGGGGACCAAGAGACCCAGTACTTC.

This clonotype was observed a handful of times. The V call is TRBV3-1, the J call TRBJ1-5, with a weak D call TRBD1 (6 bases). This CDR3 has 15 residues. Germline assignment: CDR1 LGHDT and CDR2 YNNKEL (reference sequence). Trimming shortened V by 3 bases and J by 4 bases, and 13 bases separated the two germline ends. The CDR3 DNA is TGTGCCAGCAGCCAGGGACGGGGGGCGAATCAGCCCCAGCATTTT. Translating it yields CASSQGRGANQPQHF.

This clonotype was recorded at least ten times. J is TRBJ2-7 and V is TRBV2; 9 bases line up with TRBD1. Trimming cost V 7 bases and J 3 bases; bases outside gene matches: 10. This CDR3 is built from 15 residues. Germline loops: CDR1 SNHLY, CDR2 FYNNEI. CDR3 residues: CASTIPGQGIYEQYF. The CDR3 DNA is TGTGCCAGCACCATTCCGGGACAGGGCATCTACGAGCAGTACTTC.

In this sample, this clonotype turned up a few times. The chain employs TRBV11-3 and TRBJ2-1; TRBD2 might be the D (6 bases). Germline loops: CDR1 SGHNT, CDR2 YENEEA. Trimming stripped 3 bases from V and 4 bases from J, with 10 bases between. This CDR3 is 14 amino acids long. The CDR3 DNA follows: TGTGCCAGCAGCTTTGGGCGGGGTTACAATGAGCAGTTCTTC. Translation gives CASSFGRGYNEQFF. Together with reference TRBV11-3 and TRBJ2-1, the CDR3 gives the full variable domain: EAGVVQSPRYKIIEKKQPVAFWCNPISGHNTLYWYLQNLGQGPELLIRYENEEAVDDSQLPKDRFSAERLKGVDSTLKIQPAELGDSAVYLCASSFGRGYNEQFFGPGTRLTVL.

In its sample, this clonotype was seen many times. V and J are TRBV7-3 and TRBJ1-1, with D unclear. V was pared by 3 bases and J by 1 base, with 6 bases between. The CDR3 runs to 13 residues. The germline CDR1 and CDR2 sequences are SGHTA and FQGTGA. The CDR3 DNA is TGTGCCAGCAGCTTCGATGGGAACACTGAAGCTTTCTTT. It codes for CASSFDGNTEAFF.

This clonotype came up many times. The chain combines TRBV28 with TRBJ2-7; D might be TRBD1 or TRBD2, each matching 7 bases. V lost 2 bases and J lost 2, with 10 bases in between. CDR1 and CDR2 (germline): MDHEN, SYDVKM. The CDR3 totals 14 residues. The CDR3 here is CASSLPGGAYEQYF. CDR3 sequence (DNA): TGTGCCAGCAGTTTACCAGGGGGGGCCTACGAGCAGTACTTC.

In its sample, this clonotype was seen a few times. This sequence joins TRBV6-1 and TRBJ2-7; a weak D match, TRBD1 (6 bases). There are 16 residues in the CDR3. CDR1 is MNHNS, CDR2 SASEGT, per germline. V lost 10 bases and J 1 base, leaving 23 bases between the germline ends. In DNA form, the CDR3 reads TGTGCCACCCGATTTCACAGGGAACCCTTTTCCTACGAGCAGTACTTC. Translation: CATRFHREPFSYEQYF.

The genes are TRBV19 and TRBJ2-7; D is possibly TRBD2 (5 bases). Trimming removed 8 bases from V and 3 bases from J, with 14 bases in between. Germline V gene sequence: CDR1 LNHDA, CDR2 SQIVND (reference sequence). The CDR3 has 13 residues. The CDR3 sequence: CASAGEGHYEQYF. In DNA form, the CDR3 reads TGTGCCAGTGCGGGTGAGGGTCACTACGAGCAGTACTTC.

This clonotype was seen more than once but under ten times. The chain carries TRBV5-1 and TRBJ1-2, with 7 nucleotides matching TRBD1. The junction had 8 bases not matched to a gene; V was cut back by 4 bases and J by 5 bases. The CDR3 length is 14 residues. Germline V lookup: CDR1 SGHRS, CDR2 YFSETQ. CDR3 in DNA: TGCGCCAGCAGCGTTGGGACAGCCGTTTATGGCTACACCTTC. Translation gives CASSVGTAVYGYTF.

This clonotype showed up just once. This may stem from a read error, because a much larger clone lies one nucleotide away. This chain links TRBV2 with TRBJ2-2; 7 positions match TRBD1. Trimming removed 5 bases from V and 7 bases from J; junction bases left unmatched: 10. The germline V gene has CDR1 SNHLY and CDR2 FYNNEI. This CDR3 spans 15 amino acids. CDR3 residues: CASSFYQTGHGELFF. The DNA of the CDR3 is TGTGCCAGCAGTTTCTACCAGACAGGGCACGGGGAGCTGTTTTTT.